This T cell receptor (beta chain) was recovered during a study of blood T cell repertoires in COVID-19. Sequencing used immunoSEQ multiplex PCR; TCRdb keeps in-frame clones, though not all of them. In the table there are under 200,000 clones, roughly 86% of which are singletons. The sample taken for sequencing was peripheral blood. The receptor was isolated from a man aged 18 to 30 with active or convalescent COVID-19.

CDR3 coding DNA: TGTGCCAGTAGTATAAGGCTAGCGGGAGCCGCAGGTATCAATGAGCAGTTCTTC. Translated, it gives CASSIRLAGAAGINEQFF. The gene calls are TRBV19 and TRBJ2-1; 10 bases line up with TRBD2. The CDR3 covers 18 residues. Germline loops: CDR1 LNHDA, CDR2 SQIVND (reference sequence). The V segment lost 2 bases and the J segment 6 bases; nucleotides outside the gene matches: 13.